This T cell receptor (beta chain) was sequenced for a study of early T cells in non-severe SARS-CoV-2 infection. Background on the study: Sequencing of unsorted whole blood was done on bulk RNA, leaving chains unpaired.

CDR3 length: 12 amino acids. The V and J ends lost 4 bases and 12 bases respectively, with 15 bases between them. The germline CDR1 and CDR2 sequences are WSHSY and SAAADI. Note on this clonotype: Its antigen is not identified.

The study, taken as a whole, reports: Using VDJdb, the matching emphasized anti-spike CD8 responses while missing private and CD4 specificities.

Each single cDNA molecule received a unique molecular identifier. TCRdb redid the calling of the 5' RACE reads with MiXCR, one entry per CDR3 protein. The data contain about 26,000 distinct CDR3 sequences, 3.5% to 4.5% of them singletons. The V gene is TRBV10-2, the J gene TRBJ1-2, with D maybe TRBD1 (5 bases). This clonotype originated in an adult who was a healthcare worker with PCR-confirmed SARS-CoV-2 infection or an uninfected control (not recorded which). Sequencing was done on a sample of whole blood. Here the CDR3 reads CASSVLGRGHTF. The CDR3 coding sequence is TGCGCCAGCAGTGTACTGGGGCGAGGCCACACCTTC.